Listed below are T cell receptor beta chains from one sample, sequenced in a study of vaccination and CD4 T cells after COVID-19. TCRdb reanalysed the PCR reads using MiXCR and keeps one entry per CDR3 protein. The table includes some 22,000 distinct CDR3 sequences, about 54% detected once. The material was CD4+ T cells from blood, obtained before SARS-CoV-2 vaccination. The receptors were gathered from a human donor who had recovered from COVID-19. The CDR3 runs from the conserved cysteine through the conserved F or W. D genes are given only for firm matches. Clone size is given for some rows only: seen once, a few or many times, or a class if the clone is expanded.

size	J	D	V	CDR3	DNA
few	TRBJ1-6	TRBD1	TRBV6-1	CASRRQGNNSPLHF	TGTGCCAGCAGAAGACAGGGAAATAATTCACCCCTCCACTTT
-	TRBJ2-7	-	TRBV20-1	CSASRGYEQYF	TGCAGTGCTAGCCGCGGCTACGAGCAGTACTTC
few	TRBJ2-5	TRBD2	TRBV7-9	CASSYNSGRQETQYF	TGTGCCAGCAGCTACAATAGCGGGAGGCAAGAGACCCAGTACTTC
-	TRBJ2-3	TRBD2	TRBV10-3	CAIARGEGADTQYF	TGTGCCATCGCCCGGGGGGAAGGGGCAGATACGCAGTATTTT
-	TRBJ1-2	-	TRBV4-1	CASSQDHGSNPYGYTF	TGCGCCAGCAGCCAAGATCATGGCAGTAATCCCTATGGCTACACCTTC
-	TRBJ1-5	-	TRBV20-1	CSARRYNQPQHF	TGCAGTGCTAGAAGGTACAATCAGCCCCAGCATTTT
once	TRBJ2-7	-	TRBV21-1	CASSKAEPSGAYEQYF	TGTGCCAGCAGCAAAGCGGAACCTAGCGGAGCCTACGAGCAGTACTTC
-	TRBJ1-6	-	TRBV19	CASSIGRRDTPLHF	TGTGCCAGTAGTATCGGACGGCGGGATACACCCCTCCACTTT
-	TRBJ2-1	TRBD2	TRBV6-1	CASLRQPGLAARGNEQFF	TGTGCCAGCCTTCGGCAACCGGGACTAGCGGCAAGAGGAAATGAGCAGTTCTTC
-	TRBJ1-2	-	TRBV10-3	CAISEMTAYGYTF	TGTGCCATCAGTGAAATGACGGCCTATGGCTACACCTTC
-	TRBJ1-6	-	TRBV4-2	CASSQTLRNRLNSPLHF	TGTGCCAGCAGCCAGACTCTTAGGAACAGACTTAATTCACCCCTCCACTTT
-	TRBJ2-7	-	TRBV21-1	CASKRATGHPSYEQYF	TGTGCCAGCAAGAGAGCCACGGGACACCCCTCCTACGAGCAGTACTTC
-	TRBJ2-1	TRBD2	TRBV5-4	CASSPPGLAGDNEQFF	TGTGCCAGCAGCCCACCGGGACTAGCGGGAGACAATGAGCAGTTCTTC
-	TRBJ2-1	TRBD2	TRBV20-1	CSARAPASGEQFF	TGCAGTGCTAGAGCTCCAGCTAGCGGGGAGCAGTTCTTC
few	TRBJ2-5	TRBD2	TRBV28	CAASGTSGSRETQYF	TGTGCCGCCTCCGGGACTAGCGGGAGTAGGGAGACCCAGTACTTC
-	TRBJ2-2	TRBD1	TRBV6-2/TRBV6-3	CASSPGGHGELFF	TGTGCCAGCAGTCCAGGGGGCCACGGGGAGCTGTTTTTT
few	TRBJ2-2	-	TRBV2	CASSVEGNTGELFF	TGTGCCAGCAGTGTTGAGGGTAACACCGGGGAGCTGTTTTTT